This T cell receptor beta chain was observed in a study of blood T cells in healthy people across ages. In its sample, this clonotype was seen a few times. Its antigen is not known. The use of a sample-barcoded 5' primer and a J-beta primer mix characterized a second PCR of 7 to 11 cycles. Every cDNA molecule carried a tag from a template-switch adaptor bearing 12 random nucleotides. One entry per CDR3 protein results from TCRdb running MiXCR on the 5' RACE reads. The data contain 900,000 to 950,000 distinct CDR3 sequences, almost 30% of them seen just once; the ten biggest clones take up roughly 10%. V lost 5 bases and J lost 5, with 18 bases in between. The CDR3 sequence is 15 residues long. Germline CDR1 SGHTA, CDR2 FQGTGA. Study-wide results and caveats: Naive and antigen-experienced cells could not be conclusively compared, given unsorted PBMCs. Per million T cells, the diversity of TCR beta decreased roughly linearly as age advanced.

These data also featured in a second study, about T cells of mothers and their children. That investigation notes: Mothers yielded over 9 million CDR3 reads, children some 3 million each.

This chain links TRBV7-3 with TRBJ1-1; D perhaps matches TRBD1 (6 bases). Sequenced sample: blood. The TCR originated in a middle-aged woman in good health. CDR3 nucleotide sequence: TGTGCCAGCAGCCCGGGGGGCTTGAGTGGGACTGAAGCTTTCTTT. Protein sequence: CASSPGGLSGTEAFF.